One and the same sample provided the 23 T cell receptor beta chains below, sequenced in a study of T cells after yellow fever vaccination. TCRdb processed the 5' RACE reads anew with MiXCR; each CDR3 protein has one entry. The table lists 450,000 to 550,000 distinct CDR3 sequences, about a fifth of them singletons. The sample in question was PBMCs, obtained roughly 20 days after the first yellow fever vaccination. The receptors derive from a man aged 18 to 29 who received the YFV17D yellow fever vaccine.

The J gene is TRBJ1-2, the V gene TRBV5-6; a weak D match, TRBD1 (6 bases). The V end was cut by 5 bases, the J end by 8 bases, with 22 bases between. The germline V gene encodes CDR1 SGHDT and CDR2 YYEEEE. This CDR3 is built from 15 residues. CDR3 in amino acids: CASSLQGTPPRGYTF. The CDR3 nucleotides are TGTGCCAGCAGTTTACAGGGTACTCCTCCTCGAGGCTACACCTTC.

This clonotype was seen ten or more times. The CDR3 is CASSPGQGHYGYTF. CDR3 in DNA: TGTGCCAGCAGCCCCGGACAGGGTCACTATGGCTACACCTTC. The chain combines TRBV5-8 with TRBJ1-2; 8 bases are shared with TRBD1. The CDR3 contains 14 residues. With 4 bases clipped from V and 3 bases from J, the junction kept 5 bases outside the gene matches. The germline V gene has CDR1 SGHTS and CDR2 YDEGEE.

This clonotype was counted ten times or more. The chain uses TRBV7-9 and TRBJ2-3; D uncertain. The CDR3 has 11 residues. CDR1 is SEHNR and CDR2 is FQNEAQ in the germline V gene (reference sequence). V was clipped by 8 bases and J by 6 bases, with 9 bases between them. CDR3 nucleotides: TGTGCCAGCCGATTGGGGGATACGCAGTATTTT. It yields the protein CASRLGDTQYF.

This chain connects TRBV12-3 or TRBV12-4 to TRBJ2-5, with 14 bases lining up with TRBD2. The junction had 8 bases not matched to a gene; V was cut back by 5 bases and J by 6 bases. The CDR3 length is 16 residues. This CDR3 is CASSVGLAGGMKTQYF. In nucleotides, the CDR3 is TGTGCCAGCAGTGTTGGACTAGCGGGGGGTATGAAGACCCAGTACTTC.

In this sample, this clonotype turned up a few times. The chain is built from TRBV27 and TRBJ2-5; no firm D call. CDR1 MNHEY and CDR2 SMNVEV come from the germline V gene (reference sequence). The germline V and J ends were trimmed by 8 bases and 1 base, with 5 bases remaining between them. This CDR3 is built from 11 residues. The DNA of the CDR3 is TGTGCCAGCTGGTCCCAAGAGACCCAGTACTTC. This encodes CASWSQETQYF.

The CDR3 bases are TGTGCCAGCAGTTATGCAGGGGTTGAGACCCAGTACTTC. Residues: CASSYAGVETQYF. The chain has TRBV6-5 and TRBJ2-5; D is possibly TRBD1 (6 bases). This CDR3 is built from 13 residues. Germline V gene lookup returns CDR1 MNHEY and CDR2 SVGAGI. V lost 3 bases, J lost 5 bases, and 10 bases lay in between.

The table lists this clonotype with a few counts. The chain couples TRBV18 to TRBJ1-2; D is undetermined. V gave up 2 bases and J gave up 0 bases, with 10 bases separating them. The CDR3 runs to 15 residues. CDR1 is KGHSH, CDR2 LQKENI, per germline. CDR3 sequence: CASSPSREANYGYTF. DNA for the CDR3: TGTGCCAGCTCACCATCGAGGGAAGCTAACTATGGCTACACCTTC.

This sequence joins TRBV11-2 and TRBJ1-4, with D possibly matching TRBD1 (5 bases). V was trimmed by 5 bases and J by 13 bases, leaving 14 bases between them. Germline V CDR1 and CDR2: SGHAT, FQNNGV. This CDR3 is 12 amino acids long. The CDR3 reads CASSLRQTTLFF. The DNA of the CDR3 is TGTGCCAGCAGCCTAAGACAGACGACACTGTTTTTT.

J is TRBJ1-2 and V is TRBV25-1, with a tentative D call TRBD1 (5 bases). CDR1 and CDR2 (germline): MGHDK, SYGVNS. CDR3 length equals 14 residues. V was cut by 1 base and J by 7 bases, with 13 bases left in between. CDR3 sequence: CASSEFGDLGGYTF. As DNA, the CDR3 is TGTGCCAGCAGTGAATTTGGGGACCTGGGTGGCTACACCTTC.

This chain's CDR3 is CASLLTSGDPLETQYF. CDR3 in DNA: TGTGCCAGCCTTTTGACTAGCGGGGACCCCCTGGAGACCCAGTACTTC. The chain is built from TRBV6-1 and TRBJ2-5, with 11 bases that match TRBD2. This CDR3 has 16 amino acids. CDR1 and CDR2 from the germline V gene are MNHNS and SASEGT. V lost 8 bases and J lost 5; bases outside the gene matches: 13.

The J gene is TRBJ2-1, the V gene TRBV12-3 or TRBV12-4, with 10 bases fitting TRBD2. The CDR3 consists of 16 residues. After removal of 2 bases from V and 0 bases from J, the junction contained 1 base not matched to a gene. CDR3 region: CASSLLAGASYNEQFF. CDR3 DNA: TGTGCCAGCAGTTTACTAGCGGGGGCCTCCTACAATGAGCAGTTCTTC.

There are many counts of this clonotype. The chain joins TRBV4-3 to TRBJ1-1; 7 bases are a match to TRBD1. CDR1 is LGHNA, CDR2 YSLEER, per germline. V lost 0 bases, J lost 1 base, and 5 bases stayed unmatched. This CDR3 contains 16 residues. The CDR3 DNA reads as TGCGCCAGCAGCCAAGAGCCCCAGGGGGGGAACACTGAAGCTTTCTTT. As protein: CASSQEPQGGNTEAFF.

This clonotype has more than one count but fewer than ten. The chain combines TRBV7-2 with TRBJ2-2; D ambiguous. Deletions cut 3 bases from V and 1 base from J, with 9 bases between. The germline gives CDR1 SGHTA, CDR2 FQGNSA. CDR3 size: 15 residues. CDR3 DNA: TGTGCCAGCAGCTTCTGGACGGAGAACACCGGGGAGCTGTTTTTT. Its protein product is CASSFWTENTGELFF.

This chain connects TRBV9 to TRBJ1-2, with 8 bases aligning to TRBD1. The CDR3 loop spans 14 amino acids. Looked up from germline, CDR1 is SGDLS and CDR2 is YYNGEE. Unmatched junction bases numbered 5, after V lost 3 bases and J lost 4 bases. CDR3: CASSAGTGGYGYTF. The DNA of the CDR3 is TGTGCCAGCAGCGCTGGAACAGGGGGCTATGGCTACACCTTC.

The rearrangement uses TRBV6-1 and TRBJ2-3; 9 positions agree with TRBD1. Trimming removed 6 bases from V and 6 bases from J; junction bases left unmatched: 4. The CDR3 extends over 13 amino acids. Germline CDR1 reads MNHNS; CDR2 reads SASEGT. The CDR3 nucleotides read TGTGCCAGCAGGGGACAGGGCAAGGATACGCAGTATTTT. Its translation: CASRGQGKDTQYF.

This clonotype was seen more than once but under ten times. V and J are TRBV12-3 or TRBV12-4 and TRBJ2-7, with D possibly TRBD2 on 6 matching bases. V lost 5 bases and J lost 3, with 17 bases in between. This CDR3 comprises 15 residues. This CDR3 is CASSRDFSGVYEQYF. As DNA, the CDR3 is TGTGCCAGCAGTCGGGACTTTTCCGGAGTCTACGAGCAGTACTTC.

There are a few counts of this clonotype. The rearrangement joins TRBV12-3 or TRBV12-4 to TRBJ2-1; D is unclear. Between the trimmed V and J ends, which lost 3 bases and 9 bases, there was a span of 12 bases. The CDR3 extends over 13 amino acids. The DNA for the CDR3 is TGTGCCAGCAGTTTGGTGAAGTTGGCTGAGCAGTTCTTC. Protein product: CASSLVKLAEQFF.

The V call is TRBV3-1, the J call TRBJ2-4, with 7 nucleotides matching TRBD2. The CDR3 has 14 residues. Germline CDR1 and CDR2: LGHDT and YNNKEL (reference sequence). Trimming cost V 3 bases and J 4 bases; bases outside gene matches: 3. DNA for the CDR3: TGTGCCAGCAGCCACATCGGGGGGAAAAACATTCAGTACTTC. Translating it yields CASSHIGGKNIQYF.

The chain joins TRBV10-3 to TRBJ2-3; 9 bases line up with TRBD1. The CDR3 sequence is 16 residues long. J gave up 4 bases and V 3 bases, and 8 bases lay outside the gene matches. The germline CDR1 and CDR2 sequences are ENHRY and SYGVKD. CDR3 amino acids: CAISDPGTGFPDTQYF. DNA of the CDR3: TGTGCCATCAGTGACCCCGGGACAGGGTTTCCAGATACGCAGTATTTT.

The table lists this clonotype with a few counts. This chain links TRBV29-1 with TRBJ2-5; 14 positions match TRBD2. The CDR3 covers 14 residues. The germline CDR1 and CDR2 sequences are SQVTM and ANQGSEA. V shed 6 bases, J shed 4 bases, and the junction held 4 bases outside the gene matches. This CDR3 reads CSVGLAGVSETQYF. The CDR3 bases are TGCAGCGTGGGACTAGCGGGGGTATCAGAGACCCAGTACTTC.

The sample holds a few counts of this clonotype. The gene calls are TRBV7-6 and TRBJ2-1; D is possibly TRBD1 or TRBD2 (6 bases each). CDR3 size: 17 residues. Germline V gene data show CDR1 as SGHVS and CDR2 as FNYEAQ. V was cut by 4 bases and J by 1 base, with 17 bases left in between. The CDR3 spells CASSSPVAGTSYNEQFF. The CDR3 coding sequence is TGTGCCAGCAGCTCCCCTGTGGCGGGGACATCCTACAATGAGCAGTTCTTC.

This clonotype turned up a few times. The chain carries TRBV12-3 or TRBV12-4 and TRBJ2-3; no clear D. The CDR3 length is 13 residues. Trimming removed 6 bases at V and 6 bases at J, with 13 bases between. CDR3 in amino acids: CASSDGIKDTQYF. CDR3 nucleotide sequence: TGTGCCAGCAGCGATGGGATCAAGGATACGCAGTATTTT.

This clonotype was recorded a few times. The chain joins TRBV2 to TRBJ2-3, with 10 bases identical to TRBD2. Germline V gene lookup returns CDR1 SNHLY and CDR2 FYNNEI. The CDR3 extends over 15 amino acids. J lost 3 bases, V lost 6 bases, and 6 bases had no gene match. The CDR3 spells CASRATSGVTDTQYF. The DNA for the CDR3 is TGTGCCAGCAGAGCTACTAGCGGGGTAACAGATACGCAGTATTTT.